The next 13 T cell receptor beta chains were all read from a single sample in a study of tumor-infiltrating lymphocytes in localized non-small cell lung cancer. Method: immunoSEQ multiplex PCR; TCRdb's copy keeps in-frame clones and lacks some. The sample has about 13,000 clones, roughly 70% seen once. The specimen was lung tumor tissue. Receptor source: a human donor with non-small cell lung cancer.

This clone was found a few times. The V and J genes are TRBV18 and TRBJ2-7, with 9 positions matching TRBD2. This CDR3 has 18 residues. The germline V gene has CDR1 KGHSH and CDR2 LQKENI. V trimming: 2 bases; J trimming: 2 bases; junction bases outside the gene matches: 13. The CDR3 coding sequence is TGTGCCAGCTCACCAGAGGCCCCAGCGGGAGGAGTCCCCTACGAGCAGTACTTC. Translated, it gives CASSPEAPAGGVPYEQYF. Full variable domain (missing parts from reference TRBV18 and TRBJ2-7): NAGVMQNPRHLVRRRGQEARLRCSPMKGHSHVYWYRQLPEEGLKFMVYLQKENIIDESGMPKERFSAEFPKEGPSILRIQQVVRGDSAAYFCASSPEAPAGGVPYEQYFGPGTRLTVT.

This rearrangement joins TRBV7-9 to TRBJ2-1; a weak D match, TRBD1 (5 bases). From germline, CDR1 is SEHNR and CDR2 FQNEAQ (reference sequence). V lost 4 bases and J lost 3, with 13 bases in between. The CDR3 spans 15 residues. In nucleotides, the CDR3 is TGTGCCAGCAGCTCTATGGACATTTACTACAATGAGCAGTTCTTC. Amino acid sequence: CASSSMDIYYNEQFF.

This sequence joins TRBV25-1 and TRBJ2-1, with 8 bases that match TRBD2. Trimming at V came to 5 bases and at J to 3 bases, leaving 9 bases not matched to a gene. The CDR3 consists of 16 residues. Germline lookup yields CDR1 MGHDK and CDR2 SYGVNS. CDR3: CASSPTSGSYYNEQFF. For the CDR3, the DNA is TGTGCCAGCAGTCCAACCAGCGGGAGTTACTACAATGAGCAGTTCTTC.

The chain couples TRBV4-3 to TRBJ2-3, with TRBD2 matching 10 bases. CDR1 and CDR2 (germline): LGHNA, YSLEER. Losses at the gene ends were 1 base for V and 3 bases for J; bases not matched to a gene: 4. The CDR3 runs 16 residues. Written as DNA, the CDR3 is TGCGCCAGCAGCCAAGGGAGCGGGGGGGGGACAGATACGCAGTATTTT. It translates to CASSQGSGGGTDTQYF.

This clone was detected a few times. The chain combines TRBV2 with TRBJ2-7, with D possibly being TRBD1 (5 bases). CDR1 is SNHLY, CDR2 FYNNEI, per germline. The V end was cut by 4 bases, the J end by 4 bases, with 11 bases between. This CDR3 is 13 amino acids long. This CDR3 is CASSVATAYEQYF. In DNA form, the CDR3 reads TGTGCCAGCAGTGTGGCGACAGCATACGAGCAGTACTTC.

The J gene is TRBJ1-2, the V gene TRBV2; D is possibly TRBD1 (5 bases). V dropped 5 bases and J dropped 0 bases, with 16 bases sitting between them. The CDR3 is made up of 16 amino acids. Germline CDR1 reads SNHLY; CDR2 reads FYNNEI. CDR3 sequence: CASSSTTGITNYGYTF. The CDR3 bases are TGTGCCAGCAGTAGTACTACAGGAATCACTAACTATGGCTACACCTTC.

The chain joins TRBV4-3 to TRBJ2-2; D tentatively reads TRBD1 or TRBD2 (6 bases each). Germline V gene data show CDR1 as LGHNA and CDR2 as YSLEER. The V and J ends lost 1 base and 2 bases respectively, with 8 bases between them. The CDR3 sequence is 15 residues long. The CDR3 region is CASSQGGANTGELFF. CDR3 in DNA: TGCGCCAGCAGCCAAGGGGGGGCCAACACCGGGGAGCTGTTTTTT.

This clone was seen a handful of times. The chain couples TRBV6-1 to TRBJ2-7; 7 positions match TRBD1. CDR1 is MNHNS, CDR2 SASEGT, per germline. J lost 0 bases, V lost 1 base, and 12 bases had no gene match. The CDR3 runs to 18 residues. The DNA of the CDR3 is TGTGCCAGCAGTGAAGTAAGGCAGGGGGAAAGTTTCTCCTACGAGCAGTACTTC. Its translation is CASSEVRQGESFSYEQYF.

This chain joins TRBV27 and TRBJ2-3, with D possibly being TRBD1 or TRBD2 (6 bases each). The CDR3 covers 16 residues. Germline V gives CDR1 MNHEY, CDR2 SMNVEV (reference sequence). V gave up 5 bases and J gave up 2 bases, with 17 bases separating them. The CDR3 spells CASSPPGGGYTDTQYF. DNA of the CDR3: TGTGCCAGCAGTCCTCCCGGGGGCGGGTACACAGATACGCAGTATTTT.

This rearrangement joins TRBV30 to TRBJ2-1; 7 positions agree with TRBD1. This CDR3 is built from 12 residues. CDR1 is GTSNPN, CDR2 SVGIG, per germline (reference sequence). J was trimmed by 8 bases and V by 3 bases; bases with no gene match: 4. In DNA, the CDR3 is TGTGCCTGGAGCAGGGGGTTCGATGAGCAGTTCTTC. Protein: CAWSRGFDEQFF.

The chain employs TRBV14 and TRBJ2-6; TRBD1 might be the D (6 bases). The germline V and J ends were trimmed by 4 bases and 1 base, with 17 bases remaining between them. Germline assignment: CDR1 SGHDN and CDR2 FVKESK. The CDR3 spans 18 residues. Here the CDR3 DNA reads TGTGCCAGCAGCCGTTTTATATTACAGGGTTCTGGGGCCAACGTCCTGACTTTC. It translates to CASSRFILQGSGANVLTF. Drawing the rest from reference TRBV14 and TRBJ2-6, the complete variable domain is EAGVTQFPSHSVIEKGQTVTLRCDPISGHDNLYWYRRVMGKEIKFLLHFVKESKQDESGMPNNRFLAERTGGTYSTLKVQPAELEDSGVYFCASSRFILQGSGANVLTFGAGSRLTVL.

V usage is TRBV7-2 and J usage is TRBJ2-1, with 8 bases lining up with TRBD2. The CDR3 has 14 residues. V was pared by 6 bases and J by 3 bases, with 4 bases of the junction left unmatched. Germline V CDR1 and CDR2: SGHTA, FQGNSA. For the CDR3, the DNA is TGTGCCAGCAGTGGACTAGCAGACTACAATGAGCAGTTCTTC. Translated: CASSGLADYNEQFF. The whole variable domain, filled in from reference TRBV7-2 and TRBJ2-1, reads GAGVSQSPSNKVTEKGKDVELRCDPISGHTALYWYRQSLGQGLEFLIYFQGNSAPDKSGLPSDRFSAERTGGSVSTLTIQRTQQEDSAVYLCASSGLADYNEQFFGPGTRLTVL.

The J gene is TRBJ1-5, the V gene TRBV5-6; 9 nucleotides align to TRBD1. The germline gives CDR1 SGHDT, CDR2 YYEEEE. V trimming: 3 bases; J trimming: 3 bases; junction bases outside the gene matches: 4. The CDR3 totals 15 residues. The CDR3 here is CASSWGQGHNQPQHF. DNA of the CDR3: TGTGCCAGCAGCTGGGGACAGGGCCACAATCAGCCCCAGCATTTT.